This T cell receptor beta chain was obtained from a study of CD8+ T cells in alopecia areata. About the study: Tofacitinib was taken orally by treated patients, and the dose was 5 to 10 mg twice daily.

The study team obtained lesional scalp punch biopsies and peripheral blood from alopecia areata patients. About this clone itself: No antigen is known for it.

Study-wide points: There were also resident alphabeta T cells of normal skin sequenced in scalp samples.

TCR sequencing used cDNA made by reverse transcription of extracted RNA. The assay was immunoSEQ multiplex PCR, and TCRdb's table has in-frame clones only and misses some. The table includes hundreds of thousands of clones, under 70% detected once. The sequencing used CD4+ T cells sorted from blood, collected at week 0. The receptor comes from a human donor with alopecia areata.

This chain's CDR3 is CASSSLDRPLGYTF. CDR3 bases: TGTGCCAGCAGCTCACTGGACCGGCCCCTGGGCTACACCTTC. This chain joins TRBV7-9 and TRBJ1-2, with D unclear. The CDR3 extends over 14 amino acids. Germline CDR1 reads SEHNR; CDR2 reads FQNEAQ (reference sequence). Trimming removed 4 bases at V and 8 bases at J, with 17 bases between.